This is a list of T cell receptor beta chains from one sample in a study of graft-versus-host responses after intestinal transplantation. Antigen specificity for these receptors is unknown. Using immunoSEQ multiplex PCR, the repertoire was profiled, and TCRdb retains in-frame clones only, with some absent. Of about 120,000 clones listed, 90% were seen once; the top ten hold approximately 0.18%. Sequenced here: unstimulated CD4+ T cells sorted from spleen or lymph node cells, sampled before intestinal transplant. The receptors were gathered from a human donor who received an intestinal transplant. The CDR3 runs from the conserved cysteine through the conserved F or W. The D gene is left open where the match is weak. Rows may omit the clone size; those that give it use once, few, many or a size class.

J gene: TRBJ2-3
clone size: .
D gene: TRBD1
V gene: TRBV7-9
CDR3 protein: CASSLRGTGVTDTQYF
CDR3 DNA: TGTGCCAGCAGCTTAAGGGGGACAGGGGTAACAGATACGCAGTATTTT

J gene: TRBJ2-7
clone size: few
D gene: .
V gene: TRBV7-2
CDR3 protein: CASSLGQGLSYEQYF
CDR3 DNA: TGTGCCAGCAGCTTAGGTCAGGGGCTCTCCTACGAGCAGTACTTC

J gene: TRBJ2-7
clone size: .
D gene: .
V gene: TRBV6-5
CDR3 protein: CASSRDTVNEQYF
CDR3 DNA: TGTGCCAGCAGTCGGGACACAGTGAACGAGCAGTACTTC

J gene: TRBJ1-1
clone size: .
D gene: .
V gene: TRBV19
CDR3 protein: CASSTPGGANTEAFF
CDR3 DNA: TGTGCCAGTAGTACCCCTGGGGGGGCGAACACTGAAGCTTTCTTT

J gene: TRBJ1-6
clone size: once
D gene: .
V gene: TRBV6-5
CDR3 protein: CASSYTGGNSPLHF
CDR3 DNA: TGTGCCAGCAGTTACACTGGCGGGAATTCACCCCTCCACTTT

J gene: TRBJ2-7
clone size: .
D gene: TRBD2
V gene: TRBV11-2
CDR3 protein: CASSPSGKGPYEQYF
CDR3 DNA: TGTGCCAGCAGCCCTAGCGGGAAAGGTCCCTACGAGCAGTACTTC

J gene: TRBJ2-7
clone size: .
D gene: .
V gene: TRBV6-4
CDR3 protein: CASTQGHFHYEQYF
CDR3 DNA: TGTGCCAGCACCCAGGGACATTTTCACTACGAGCAGTACTTC

J gene: TRBJ1-2
clone size: .
D gene: TRBD1
V gene: TRBV18
CDR3 protein: CASSPMGQGVGYTF
CDR3 DNA: TGTGCCAGCTCACCAATGGGACAGGGGGTTGGCTACACCTTC

J gene: TRBJ2-1
clone size: once
D gene: TRBD2
V gene: TRBV29-1
CDR3 protein: CSVESPLGTSAYNEQFF
CDR3 DNA: TGCAGCGTTGAATCCCCTCTAGGGACTAGCGCGTACAATGAGCAGTTCTTC

J gene: TRBJ1-1
clone size: .
D gene: .
V gene: TRBV5-1
CDR3 protein: CASSPWSSGTEAFF
CDR3 DNA: TGCGCCAGCAGCCCCTGGTCCAGCGGCACTGAAGCTTTCTTT

J gene: TRBJ2-5
clone size: .
D gene: .
V gene: TRBV6-5
CDR3 protein: CASSFGGRRETQYF
CDR3 DNA: TGTGCCAGCAGTTTCGGTGGGAGGCGGGAGACCCAGTACTTC

J gene: TRBJ2-7
clone size: once
D gene: TRBD2
V gene: TRBV6-1
CDR3 protein: CASSETGRVGRERSYEQYF
CDR3 DNA: TGTGCCAGCAGTGAAACGGGGCGGGTCGGGAGGGAGAGGTCCTACGAGCAGTACTTC

J gene: TRBJ2-5
clone size: .
D gene: TRBD2
V gene: TRBV28
CDR3 protein: CASSLGLAGGQETQYF
CDR3 DNA: TGTGCCAGCAGCCTCGGACTAGCGGGAGGACAAGAGACCCAGTACTTC

J gene: TRBJ2-7
clone size: .
D gene: TRBD1
V gene: TRBV30
CDR3 protein: CAWINRGDEQYF
CDR3 DNA: TGTGCCTGGATAAACAGGGGGGACGAGCAGTACTTC

J gene: TRBJ2-7
clone size: .
D gene: .
V gene: TRBV25-1
CDR3 protein: CASSEFGGRGFDEQYF
CDR3 DNA: TGTGCCAGCAGTGAATTTGGGGGCAGGGGTTTCGACGAGCAGTACTTC

J gene: TRBJ2-7
clone size: .
D gene: TRBD1
V gene: TRBV28
CDR3 protein: CASSSPVPGQGGEQYF
CDR3 DNA: TGTGCCAGCAGTTCGCCTGTTCCGGGACAGGGGGGCGAGCAGTACTTC

J gene: TRBJ1-1
clone size: .
D gene: .
V gene: TRBV9
CDR3 protein: CASSVTTNTEAFF
CDR3 DNA: TGTGCCAGCAGCGTTACAACGAACACTGAAGCTTTCTTT

J gene: TRBJ2-7
clone size: .
D gene: .
V gene: TRBV7-8
CDR3 protein: CASSSGLAPGEQYF
CDR3 DNA: TGTGCCAGCAGCTCGGGACTGGCCCCAGGCGAGCAGTACTTC

J gene: TRBJ2-6
clone size: .
D gene: .
V gene: TRBV15
CDR3 protein: CATSPGGAGANVLTF
CDR3 DNA: TGTGCCACCAGCCCTGGGGGGGCCGGGGCCAACGTCCTGACTTTC

J gene: TRBJ2-5
clone size: .
D gene: TRBD2
V gene: TRBV7-3
CDR3 protein: CASSLYRREGETQYF
CDR3 DNA: TGTGCCAGCAGCTTATATCGACGGGAGGGGGAGACCCAGTACTTC

J gene: TRBJ2-1
clone size: .
D gene: TRBD1
V gene: TRBV29-1
CDR3 protein: CSVVGGQGSSNEQFF
CDR3 DNA: TGCAGCGTTGTGGGGGGACAGGGGAGTTCCAATGAGCAGTTCTTC

J gene: TRBJ1-2
clone size: .
D gene: TRBD1
V gene: TRBV27
CDR3 protein: CASSPIHPGQGAPNYGYTF
CDR3 DNA: TGTGCCAGCAGTCCAATACATCCGGGACAGGGGGCGCCTAACTATGGCTACACCTTC

J gene: TRBJ1-1
clone size: .
D gene: TRBD1
V gene: TRBV30
CDR3 protein: CAWKVTGVSTEAFF
CDR3 DNA: TGTGCCTGGAAAGTGACAGGGGTGAGCACTGAAGCTTTCTTT

J gene: TRBJ2-1
clone size: .
D gene: TRBD2
V gene: TRBV9
CDR3 protein: CASSVGGTNNNEQFF
CDR3 DNA: TGTGCCAGCAGCGTAGGAGGGACTAACAACAATGAGCAGTTCTTC

J gene: TRBJ2-2
clone size: .
D gene: .
V gene: TRBV18
CDR3 protein: CASLETVSFPRELFF
CDR3 DNA: TGTGCCAGCTTGGAGACAGTTTCGTTCCCTCGGGAGCTGTTTTTT

J gene: TRBJ2-5
clone size: .
D gene: TRBD2
V gene: TRBV11-2
CDR3 protein: CASSLTGLAGQTQYF
CDR3 DNA: TGTGCCAGCAGCTTAACGGGACTAGCGGGACAGACCCAGTACTTC

J gene: TRBJ1-1
clone size: .
D gene: .
V gene: TRBV6-6
CDR3 protein: CASSYSGRVTEAFF
CDR3 DNA: TGTGCCAGCAGTTACTCTGGCAGGGTCACTGAAGCTTTCTTT

J gene: TRBJ1-1
clone size: .
D gene: .
V gene: TRBV6-6
CDR3 protein: CASRRQSSNTEAFF
CDR3 DNA: TGTGCCAGCAGAAGACAGTCCTCGAACACTGAAGCTTTCTTT

J gene: TRBJ1-5
clone size: .
D gene: .
V gene: TRBV27
CDR3 protein: CASSDYHSNQPQHF
CDR3 DNA: TGTGCCAGCAGTGACTACCATAGCAATCAGCCCCAGCATTTT

J gene: TRBJ1-1
clone size: .
D gene: .
V gene: TRBV5-1
CDR3 protein: CASSLYTTGLNTEAFF
CDR3 DNA: TGCGCCAGCAGCTTGTATACGACGGGGTTGAACACTGAAGCTTTCTTT

J gene: TRBJ2-2
clone size: .
D gene: TRBD2
V gene: TRBV30
CDR3 protein: CAWSQREPGELFF
CDR3 DNA: TGTGCCTGGTCGCAGCGGGAGCCCGGGGAGCTGTTTTTT

J gene: TRBJ1-5
clone size: .
D gene: TRBD1
V gene: TRBV2
CDR3 protein: CASTGQGAIQPQHF
CDR3 DNA: TGTGCCAGCACCGGACAGGGGGCTATTCAGCCCCAGCATTTT

J gene: TRBJ2-7
clone size: .
D gene: .
V gene: TRBV5-1
CDR3 protein: CASSLRGSDEQYF
CDR3 DNA: TGCGCCAGCAGCTTGAGAGGGTCCGACGAGCAGTACTTC

J gene: TRBJ2-2
clone size: .
D gene: .
V gene: TRBV7-2
CDR3 protein: CASRLGHSNTGELFF
CDR3 DNA: TGTGCCAGCAGATTGGGACATTCGAACACCGGGGAGCTGTTTTTT

J gene: TRBJ2-2
clone size: .
D gene: .
V gene: TRBV5-1
CDR3 protein: CASSLRTPETGELFF
CDR3 DNA: TGCGCCAGCAGCTTGCGAACTCCTGAGACCGGGGAGCTGTTTTTT

J gene: TRBJ2-3
clone size: .
D gene: TRBD1
V gene: TRBV19
CDR3 protein: CASSFPGQGLDTQYF
CDR3 DNA: TGTGCCAGTAGTTTCCCGGGACAGGGACTAGATACGCAGTATTTT